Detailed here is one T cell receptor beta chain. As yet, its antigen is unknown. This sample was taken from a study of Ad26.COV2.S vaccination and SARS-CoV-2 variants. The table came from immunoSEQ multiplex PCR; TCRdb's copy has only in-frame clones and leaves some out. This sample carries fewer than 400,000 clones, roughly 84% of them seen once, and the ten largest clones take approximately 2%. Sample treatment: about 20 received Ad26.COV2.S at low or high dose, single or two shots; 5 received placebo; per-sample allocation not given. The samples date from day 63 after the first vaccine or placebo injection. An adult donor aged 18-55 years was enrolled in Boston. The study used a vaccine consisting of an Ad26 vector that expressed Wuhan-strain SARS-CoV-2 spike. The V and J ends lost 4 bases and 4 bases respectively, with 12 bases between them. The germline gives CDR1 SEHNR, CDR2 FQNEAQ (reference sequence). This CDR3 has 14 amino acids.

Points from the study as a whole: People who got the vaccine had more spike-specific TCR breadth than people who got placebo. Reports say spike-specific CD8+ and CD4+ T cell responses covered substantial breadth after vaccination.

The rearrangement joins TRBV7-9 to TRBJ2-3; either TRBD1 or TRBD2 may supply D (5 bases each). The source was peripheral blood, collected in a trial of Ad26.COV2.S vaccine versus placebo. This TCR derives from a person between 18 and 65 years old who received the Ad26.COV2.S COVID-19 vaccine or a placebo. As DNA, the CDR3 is TGTGCCAGCAGCTGGGTCCAGGGACCAGATACGCAGTATTTT. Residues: CASSWVQGPDTQYF.